This is a list of T cell receptor beta chains from one sample in a study of cytomegalovirus exposure and HLA in healthy donors. The repertoire was sequenced with immunoSEQ multiplex PCR; TCRdb's copy has only in-frame clones and lacks some. The table includes more than 65,000 clones, around 79% detected once. The sample taken for sequencing was PBMCs. The receptors were gathered from a young man in good health and CMV-seropositive. CDR3s include the opening cysteine and the closing phenylalanine or tryptophan. A D gene is named only where the DNA matches it firmly. Size is omitted from some rows. Given values are once, few, many or a class for expanded clones.

CDR3 protein	CDR3 DNA	clone size	D gene	J gene	V gene
CASSRASPEKLFF	TGTGCCAGCAGCCGGGCCTCTCCAGAAAAACTGTTTTTT	NA	NA	TRBJ1-4	TRBV14
CSVTGGAVGAFF	TGCAGCGTTACAGGGGGCGCAGTGGGGGCTTTCTTT	NA	TRBD1	TRBJ1-1	TRBV29-1
CASSLFRRNTGELFF	TGTGCCAGCAGCTTGTTTCGCAGAAACACCGGGGAGCTGTTTTTT	NA	NA	TRBJ2-2	TRBV5-6
CASSDLTRGSYEQYF	TGTGCCAGCAGTGACTTAACTCGAGGCTCCTACGAGCAGTACTTC	NA	NA	TRBJ2-7	TRBV25-1
CASTFDRRSQETQYF	TGTGCCAGCACCTTCGACAGGCGAAGCCAAGAGACCCAGTACTTC	NA	NA	TRBJ2-5	TRBV6-5
CASRDRGSTNEKLFF	TGTGCCAGCAGGGACAGGGGTTCAACTAATGAAAAACTGTTTTTT	NA	TRBD1	TRBJ1-4	TRBV25-1
CASSSGGRTNTEAFF	TGTGCCAGCAGTTCTGGGGGGAGAACGAACACTGAAGCTTTCTTT	NA	NA	TRBJ1-1	TRBV6-5
CASTGGEFHNEQFF	TGTGCCAGCACCGGGGGGGAGTTCCACAATGAGCAGTTCTTC	NA	TRBD2	TRBJ2-1	TRBV2
CATSRRDREAPHEQYF	TGTGCCACCAGCAGGCGAGACAGGGAAGCCCCTCACGAGCAGTACTTC	once	TRBD1	TRBJ2-7	TRBV15
CASSELAGNGANVLTF	TGTGCCAGCAGTGAATTGGCGGGAAATGGGGCCAACGTCCTGACTTTC	NA	NA	TRBJ2-6	TRBV6-1
CASSLRVAGGKDTQYF	TGTGCCAGCAGCTTACGGGTAGCGGGAGGTAAAGATACGCAGTATTTT	NA	TRBD2	TRBJ2-3	TRBV7-2
CASSSDRSLNTEAFF	TGTGCCAGTAGCTCAGACAGGAGCCTGAACACTGAAGCTTTCTTT	NA	NA	TRBJ1-1	TRBV19
CASSLVQNHGYTF	TGTGCCAGCAGTTTAGTACAGAACCATGGCTACACCTTC	NA	NA	TRBJ1-2	TRBV28
CASSQQLGALNEQFF	TGCGCCAGCAGCCAGCAGTTGGGAGCACTGAATGAGCAGTTCTTC	NA	NA	TRBJ2-1	TRBV4-1
CASSYGTISYEQYF	TGTGCCAGCAGTTACGGGACTATCTCCTACGAGCAGTACTTC	once	TRBD2	TRBJ2-7	TRBV6-6
CASRYPGIKNEQFF	TGTGCCAGCCGCTACCCCGGGATTAAAAATGAGCAGTTCTTC	NA	NA	TRBJ2-1	TRBV6-5
CASSGFSNSNTGELFF	TGTGCCAGCAGTGGATTTTCTAATTCGAACACCGGGGAGCTGTTTTTT	NA	NA	TRBJ2-2	TRBV6-1
CASSEAGVRYEQYF	TGTGCCAGCAGTGAAGCAGGGGTTAGGTACGAGCAGTACTTC	NA	NA	TRBJ2-7	TRBV6-1
CASRKPSGGYGYTF	TGTGCCAGCAGAAAACCGAGTGGGGGGTATGGCTACACCTTC	NA	NA	TRBJ1-2	TRBV11-2
CASSFRFRGNTEAFF	TGTGCCAGCAGTTTCCGATTCAGGGGGAACACTGAAGCTTTCTTT	once	NA	TRBJ1-1	TRBV28
CSVDLRTPGETQYF	TGCAGCGTTGATCTCCGGACACCCGGAGAGACCCAGTACTTC	once	NA	TRBJ2-5	TRBV29-1
CASSLAGVNTEAFF	TGTGCCAGCAGCTTAGCAGGGGTCAACACTGAAGCTTTCTTT	NA	NA	TRBJ1-1	TRBV7-9
CASSGRTGVEQYF	TGTGCCAGCAGCGGACGGACAGGGGTCGAGCAGTACTTC	NA	TRBD1	TRBJ2-7	TRBV14
CASSLGTGALGEQYF	TGTGCCAGCAGTTTAGGAACAGGGGCCCTCGGCGAGCAGTACTTC	NA	TRBD1	TRBJ2-7	TRBV28
CASSYSGPRAYTEAFF	TGTGCCAGCAGTTACTCGGGGCCTAGGGCGTACACTGAAGCTTTCTTT	NA	NA	TRBJ1-1	TRBV6-5
CASSAGFTYNEQFF	TGTGCCAGCAGCGCCGGTTTTACTTACAATGAGCAGTTCTTC	NA	NA	TRBJ2-1	TRBV7-6
CASSPDGVYGYTF	TGTGCCAGCTCACCGGACGGGGTCTATGGCTACACCTTC	NA	NA	TRBJ1-2	TRBV18
CASRIAGLPNEKLFF	TGTGCCAGCAGAATAGCGGGACTGCCTAATGAAAAACTGTTTTTT	few	NA	TRBJ1-4	TRBV2
CASSLDTDYGYTF	TGTGCCAGCAGTTTGGACACGGACTATGGCTACACCTTC	NA	NA	TRBJ1-2	TRBV28
CASSPRARGNYGYTF	TGTGCCAGCTCACCAAGAGCCAGGGGGAACTATGGCTACACCTTC	NA	TRBD1	TRBJ1-2	TRBV18
CASSNTVNSYEQYF	TGTGCCAGCAGTAACACAGTGAACTCCTACGAGCAGTACTTC	NA	NA	TRBJ2-7	TRBV6-5
CASRANTEAFF	TGTGCCAGTAGGGCCAACACTGAAGCTTTCTTT	NA	NA	TRBJ1-1	TRBV19
CSVEGRGYEQYF	TGCAGCGTTGAAGGCAGGGGGTACGAGCAGTACTTC	NA	TRBD1	TRBJ2-7	TRBV29-1
CASKVLAGAVDTQYF	TGTGCCAGCAAGGTTCTAGCGGGAGCGGTAGATACGCAGTATTTT	NA	TRBD2	TRBJ2-3	TRBV2
CASSTLAASTDTQYF	TGTGCCAGCAGTACTCTAGCTGCTAGCACAGATACGCAGTATTTT	NA	NA	TRBJ2-3	TRBV2
CATSRGRDEQYF	TGTGCCACCAGCAGAGGGCGGGACGAGCAGTACTTC	NA	NA	TRBJ2-7	TRBV15
CASSSRSTNEKLFF	TGTGCCAGCAGCTCCAGATCAACTAATGAAAAACTGTTTTTT	NA	NA	TRBJ1-4	TRBV6-5
CASSLELASDEQYF	TGTGCTAGCAGCTTAGAACTAGCAAGCGACGAGCAGTACTTC	NA	NA	TRBJ2-7	TRBV7-7
CASSLLQVEAVDTQYF	TGTGCCAGCAGCTTACTACAAGTAGAGGCGGTCGATACGCAGTATTTT	NA	NA	TRBJ2-3	TRBV11-2
CSVDSAGLTKYF	TGCAGCGTTGATTCGGCAGGATTAACCAAGTACTTC	NA	NA	TRBJ2-5	TRBV29-1
CASSSDRRELNGYTF	TGTGCCAGCAGCTCGGACCGCAGGGAATTAAATGGCTACACCTTC	NA	NA	TRBJ1-2	TRBV5-6
CASKVGADTGELFF	TGTGCCAGCAAGGTTGGGGCAGACACCGGGGAGCTGTTTTTT	few	NA	TRBJ2-2	TRBV28